This T cell receptor (beta chain) came from a study of T-cell reconstitution after alpha-beta-depleted transplantation in children. TCRbeta library construction was performed incorporating unique molecular identifiers. TCRdb reanalysed the PCR reads using MiXCR and keeps one entry per CDR3 protein. Of some 530,000 distinct CDR3 sequences listed, 12% are singletons. The CDR3 consists of 19 residues. Germline V gives CDR1 MNHEY, CDR2 SVGEGT. V lost 5 bases to trimming and J lost 3 bases; unmatched junction nucleotides: 21. This sample comprised PBMCs from the stem cell graft donor, obtained from the stem cell graft. This chain uses TRBV6-2 or TRBV6-3 with TRBJ2-7; the match to TRBD1 covers 8 bases. The source is a human donor who donated a stem cell graft to a child with combined immunodeficiency. In DNA, the CDR3 is TGTGCCAGCAGTCTCCGGGGAACTGGACAGGGCGCTTTGGGCTACGAGCAGTACTTC. Residues: CASSLRGTGQGALGYEQYF.